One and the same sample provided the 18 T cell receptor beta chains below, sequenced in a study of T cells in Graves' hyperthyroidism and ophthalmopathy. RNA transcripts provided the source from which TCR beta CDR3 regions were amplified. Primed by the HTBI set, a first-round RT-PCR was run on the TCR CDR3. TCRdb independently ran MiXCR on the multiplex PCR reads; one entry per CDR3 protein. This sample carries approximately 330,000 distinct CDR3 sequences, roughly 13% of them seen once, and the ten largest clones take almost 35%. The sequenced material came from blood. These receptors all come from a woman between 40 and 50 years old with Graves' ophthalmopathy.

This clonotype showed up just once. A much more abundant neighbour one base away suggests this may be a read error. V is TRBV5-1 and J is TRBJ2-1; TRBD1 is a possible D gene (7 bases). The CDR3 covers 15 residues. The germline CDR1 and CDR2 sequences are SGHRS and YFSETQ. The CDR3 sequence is CASSLAGGQYSEQFF. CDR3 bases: TGCGCCAGCAGCTTGGCCGGGGGACAGTACAGTGAGCAGTTCTTC.

The CDR3 sequence: CAWSPRDRGFNEKLFF. The CDR3 bases are TGTGCCTGGAGTCCCAGGGACAGGGGGTTTAATGAAAAACTGTTTTTT. J is TRBJ1-4 and V is TRBV30; 11 bases agree with TRBD1. The CDR3 totals 16 residues. With V trimmed by 2 bases and J by 4 bases, 6 bases remained unmatched. The V gene's germline CDR1 is GTSNPN and CDR2 SVGIG (reference sequence).

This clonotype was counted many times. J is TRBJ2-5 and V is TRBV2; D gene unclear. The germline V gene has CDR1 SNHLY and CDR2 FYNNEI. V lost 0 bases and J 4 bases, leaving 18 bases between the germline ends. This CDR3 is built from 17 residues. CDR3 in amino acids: CASSEANSAAHVETQYF. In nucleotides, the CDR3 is TGTGCCAGCAGTGAAGCGAACAGCGCGGCTCATGTAGAGACCCAGTACTTC.

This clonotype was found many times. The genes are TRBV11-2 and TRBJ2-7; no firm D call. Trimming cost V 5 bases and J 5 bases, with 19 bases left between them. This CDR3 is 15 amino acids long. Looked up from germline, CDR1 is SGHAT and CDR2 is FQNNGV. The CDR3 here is CASSPVERFAHEQYF. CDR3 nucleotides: TGTGCCAGCAGCCCGGTGGAAAGGTTCGCCCACGAGCAGTACTTC.

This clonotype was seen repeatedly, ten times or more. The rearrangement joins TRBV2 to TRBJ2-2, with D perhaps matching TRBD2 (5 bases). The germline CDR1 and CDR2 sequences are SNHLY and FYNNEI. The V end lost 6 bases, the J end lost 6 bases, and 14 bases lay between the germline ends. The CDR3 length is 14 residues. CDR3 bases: TGTGCCAGCAGATTTAGCGAGTACGCCGGGGAGCTGTTTTTT. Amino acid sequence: CASRFSEYAGELFF.

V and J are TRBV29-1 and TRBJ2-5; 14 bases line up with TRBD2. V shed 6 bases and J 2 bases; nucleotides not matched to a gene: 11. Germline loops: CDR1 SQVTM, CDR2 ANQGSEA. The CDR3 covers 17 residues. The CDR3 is CSVRGEGLAGVQETQYF. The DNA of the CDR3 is TGCAGCGTCCGTGGGGAGGGACTAGCGGGGGTTCAAGAGACCCAGTACTTC.

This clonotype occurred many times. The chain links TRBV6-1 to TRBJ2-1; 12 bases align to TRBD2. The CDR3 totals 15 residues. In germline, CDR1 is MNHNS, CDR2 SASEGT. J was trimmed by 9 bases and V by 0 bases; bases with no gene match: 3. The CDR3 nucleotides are TGTGCCAGCAGTGAAGCGGGACTAGCGGGCGGTGAGCAGTTCTTC. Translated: CASSEAGLAGGEQFF.

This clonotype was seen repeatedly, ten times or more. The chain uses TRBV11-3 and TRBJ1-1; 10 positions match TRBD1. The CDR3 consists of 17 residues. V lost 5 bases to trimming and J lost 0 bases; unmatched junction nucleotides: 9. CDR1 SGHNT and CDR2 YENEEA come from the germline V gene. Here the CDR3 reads CASSPPGTGVMNTEAFF. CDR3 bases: TGTGCCAGCAGCCCCCCCGGGACAGGGGTCATGAACACTGAAGCTTTCTTT. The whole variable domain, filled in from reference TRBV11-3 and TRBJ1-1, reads EAGVVQSPRYKIIEKKQPVAFWCNPISGHNTLYWYLQNLGQGPELLIRYENEEAVDDSQLPKDRFSAERLKGVDSTLKIQPAELGDSAVYLCASSPPGTGVMNTEAFFGQGTRLTVV.

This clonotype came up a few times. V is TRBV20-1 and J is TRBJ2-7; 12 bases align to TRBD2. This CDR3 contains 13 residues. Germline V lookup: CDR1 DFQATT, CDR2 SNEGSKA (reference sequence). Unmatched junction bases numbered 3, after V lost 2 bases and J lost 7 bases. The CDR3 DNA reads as TGCAGTGCTAGACTAGCGGGGGGGCAAGAGCAGTACTTC. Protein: CSARLAGGQEQYF.

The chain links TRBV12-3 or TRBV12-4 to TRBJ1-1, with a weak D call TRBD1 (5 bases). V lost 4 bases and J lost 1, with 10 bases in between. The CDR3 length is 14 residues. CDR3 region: CASSWGRSNTEAFF. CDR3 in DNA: TGTGCCAGCAGTTGGGGCAGGTCGAACACTGAAGCTTTCTTT.

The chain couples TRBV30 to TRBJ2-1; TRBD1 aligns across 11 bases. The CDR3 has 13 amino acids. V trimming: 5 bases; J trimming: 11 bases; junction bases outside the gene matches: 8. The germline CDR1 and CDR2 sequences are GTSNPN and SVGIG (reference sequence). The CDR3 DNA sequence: TGTGCCTGGGGCGGACAGGGGGCAATCCAGCAGTTCTTC. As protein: CAWGGQGAIQQFF.

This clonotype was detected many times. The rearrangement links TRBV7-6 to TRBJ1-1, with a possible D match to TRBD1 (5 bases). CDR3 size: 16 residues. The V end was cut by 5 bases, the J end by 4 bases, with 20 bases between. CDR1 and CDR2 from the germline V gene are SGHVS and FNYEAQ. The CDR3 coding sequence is TGTGCCAGCAGCCCCGGAGGGGCCGGGGAAGGCACTGAAGCTTTCTTT. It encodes CASSPGGAGEGTEAFF.

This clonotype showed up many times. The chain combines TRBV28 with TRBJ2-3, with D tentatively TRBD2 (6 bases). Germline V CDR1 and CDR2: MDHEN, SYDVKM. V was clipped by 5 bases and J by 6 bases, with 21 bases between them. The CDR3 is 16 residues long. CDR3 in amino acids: CASSDERRDGPDTQYF. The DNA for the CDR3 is TGTGCCAGCAGTGACGAAAGGCGGGACGGACCGGATACGCAGTATTTT.

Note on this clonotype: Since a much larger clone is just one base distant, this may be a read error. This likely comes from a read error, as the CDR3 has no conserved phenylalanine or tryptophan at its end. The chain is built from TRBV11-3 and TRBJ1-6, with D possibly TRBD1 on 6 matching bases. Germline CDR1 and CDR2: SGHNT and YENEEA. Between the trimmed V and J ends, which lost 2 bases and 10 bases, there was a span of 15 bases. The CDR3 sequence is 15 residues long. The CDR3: CASSLLRGASSPLHL. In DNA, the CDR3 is TGTGCCAGCAGCTTATTACGGGGGGCTTCCTCACCCCTCCACCTT.

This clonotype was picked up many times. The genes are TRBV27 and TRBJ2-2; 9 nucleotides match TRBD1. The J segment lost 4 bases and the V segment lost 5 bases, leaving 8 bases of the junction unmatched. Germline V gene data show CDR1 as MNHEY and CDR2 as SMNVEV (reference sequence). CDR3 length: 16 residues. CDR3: CASSLNRDRVTGELFF. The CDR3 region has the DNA TGTGCCAGCAGTCTCAATAGGGACAGGGTCACCGGGGAGCTGTTTTTT.

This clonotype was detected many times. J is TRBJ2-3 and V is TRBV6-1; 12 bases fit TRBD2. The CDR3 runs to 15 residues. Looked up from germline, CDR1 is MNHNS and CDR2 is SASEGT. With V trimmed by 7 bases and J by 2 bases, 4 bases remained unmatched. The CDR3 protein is CASTLAGGVTDTQYF. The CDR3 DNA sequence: TGTGCCAGCACTCTAGCGGGAGGGGTCACAGATACGCAGTATTTT.

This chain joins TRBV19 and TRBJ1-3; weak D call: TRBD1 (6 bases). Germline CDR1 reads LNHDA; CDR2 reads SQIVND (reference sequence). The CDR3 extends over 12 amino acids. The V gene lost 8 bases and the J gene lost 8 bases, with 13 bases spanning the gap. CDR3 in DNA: TGTGCCAGTCTCTCAGGGGCGGACACCATATATTTT. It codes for CASLSGADTIYF.

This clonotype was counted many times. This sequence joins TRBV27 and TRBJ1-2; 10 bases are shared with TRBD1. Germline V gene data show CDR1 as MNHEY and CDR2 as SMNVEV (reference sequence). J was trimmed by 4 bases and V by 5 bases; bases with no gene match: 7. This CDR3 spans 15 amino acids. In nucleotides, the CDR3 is TGTGCCAGCAGTAAAAACCGGGACAGGGGCTATGGCTACACCTTC. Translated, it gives CASSKNRDRGYGYTF.